A selection of T cell receptor beta chains follows, all from one sample in a study of blood T cells in healthy people across ages. TCRdb reanalysed the 5' RACE reads using MiXCR and keeps one entry per CDR3 protein. The sample shows about 1,500,000 distinct CDR3 sequences, approximately 42% of them seen only once. Material: blood. The receptors stem from a woman aged 18-35 years in good health. Each CDR3 is given with its conserved first and last residue. Each record gives: D gene, J gene, clone size, V gene, CDR3 DNA, CDR3 protein. D genes are given only for firm matches. For some rows the clone size is stated as once, few or many, or as a class when expanded; others skip it.

>.|TRBJ1-1|.|TRBV6-6
TGTGCCAGCAGTACGGCCCAGGGGCGAACTGAAGCTTTCTTT
CASSTAQGRTEAFF
>.|TRBJ2-2|.|TRBV14
TGTGCCAGCAGCCAAAGACTGACAGTGAACACCGGGGAGCTGTTTTTT
CASSQRLTVNTGELFF
>.|TRBJ2-1|many|TRBV9
TGTGCCAGCAGTGATGGGACGGGATCCTACAATGAGCAGTTCTTC
CASSDGTGSYNEQFF
>TRBD1|TRBJ2-7|.|TRBV28
TGTGCCAGCAGTTCAAACAGGGGATTCGACGAGCAGTACTTC
CASSSNRGFDEQYF
>.|TRBJ2-2|.|TRBV12-3/TRBV12-4
TGTGCCAGCAGCTCCTGGGCCCAGGGGTTGAACACCGGGGAGCTGTTTTTT
CASSSWAQGLNTGELFF
>TRBD1|TRBJ2-5|.|TRBV5-1
TGCGCCAGCAGCCTAAAAGGGGACAGGGGAGAGACCCAGTACTTC
CASSLKGDRGETQYF
>TRBD1|TRBJ2-7|.|TRBV7-2
TGTGCCAGCAGCCCGGGACAGACATCCTACAATGAGCAGTACTTC
CASSPGQTSYNEQYF
>.|TRBJ1-6|few|TRBV7-2
TGTGCCAGCAGCCTATCGACAGCTCATAATTCACCCCTCCACTTT
CASSLSTAHNSPLHF
>TRBD1|TRBJ2-7|.|TRBV29-1
TGCAGCGCAGGACAGGGGGTAAACTACGAGCAGTACTTC
CSAGQGVNYEQYF
>.|TRBJ2-1|.|TRBV11-2
TGTGCCAGCAGCTTGGTGCTAGCTCTCAGCTCCTACAATGAGCAGTTCTTC
CASSLVLALSSYNEQFF
>TRBD2|TRBJ2-1|few|TRBV3-1
TGTGCCAGCAGCCAAATCCCTCGGGAGGTAGCGGGAACCTACAATGAGCAGTTCTTC
CASSQIPREVAGTYNEQFF
>TRBD2|TRBJ2-1|few|TRBV6-2/TRBV6-3
TGTGCCAGCACCACCGGGCGGGAGATAAATGAGCAGTTCTTC
CASTTGREINEQFF
>TRBD1|TRBJ2-7|.|TRBV15
TGTGCCACCAGCAGATCATACCCGGGGACAGGGGGCAATTACGAGCAGTACTTC
CATSRSYPGTGGNYEQYF
>.|TRBJ1-5|.|TRBV20-1
TGCAGTGCTAGAGACGTCCCAAATCAGCCCCAGCATTTT
CSARDVPNQPQHF
>.|TRBJ1-2|.|TRBV7-9
TGTGCCAGCAGCTTAGACGGCAGCAACTATGGCTACACCTTC
CASSLDGSNYGYTF
>TRBD2|TRBJ2-2|few|TRBV25-1
TGTGCCAGCGGGGGACTAGCGGGGAACACCGGGGAGCTGTTTTTT
CASGGLAGNTGELFF
>.|TRBJ2-1|.|TRBV10-3
TGTGCCATCAGTGAGTCCGCCGGGGACGGTGAGCAGTTCTTC
CAISESAGDGEQFF
>.|TRBJ2-7|few|TRBV5-6
TGTGCCAGCAGCCCCCGATGGGTATCCTACGAGCAGTACTTC
CASSPRWVSYEQYF
>TRBD1|TRBJ2-7|few|TRBV4-1
TGCGCCAGCAGCCAAGATGAGACAGGGACCTACGAGCAGTACTTC
CASSQDETGTYEQYF
>TRBD2|TRBJ2-1|.|TRBV9
TGTGCCAGCAGCGTGGGACTAGCGGGAGAGCAGCAGTTCTTC
CASSVGLAGEQQFF
>TRBD2|TRBJ2-5|.|TRBV4-1
TGCGCCAGCAGCCAAAGGGGTTCTACCGGGGGGGTCCGGGGTGCCCAGTACTTC
CASSQRGSTGGVRGAQYF
>.|TRBJ2-5|.|TRBV5-1
TGCGCCAGCAGCTGGGAGGGGGCAGAGACCCAGTACTTC
CASSWEGAETQYF
>TRBD1|TRBJ2-5|few|TRBV20-1
TGCAGTGCCAACACAGGACAGGGTGATTACGGGACCCAGTACTTC
CSANTGQGDYGTQYF
>.|TRBJ2-1|.|TRBV18
TGTGCCAGCTCACCCCCAATGACTAGGAGCTCCTACAATGAGCAGTTCTTC
CASSPPMTRSSYNEQFF
>.|TRBJ1-5|.|TRBV20-1
TGCAGTGCTAGGGGGACGCGAGATCAGCCCCAGCATTTT
CSARGTRDQPQHF
>TRBD2|TRBJ2-7|.|TRBV10-3
TGTGCCATCAGTGGTGGGGGGACTAGCGGGGGGGACCCCTACGAGCAGTACTTC
CAISGGGTSGGDPYEQYF
>.|TRBJ2-5|.|TRBV14
TGTGCCAGCAGCCAATCAGGTTTTGAGCAGTACTTC
CASSQSGFEQYF
>.|TRBJ1-5|.|TRBV7-9
TGTGCCAGCAGCTTAGGTCCCGGGGGCGATCAGCCCCAGCATTTT
CASSLGPGGDQPQHF
>.|TRBJ1-4|many|TRBV7-9
TGTGCCAGCAGCTTCTGGACAGCAACTAATGAAAAACTGTTTTTT
CASSFWTATNEKLFF
>.|TRBJ1-2|.|TRBV5-1
TGCGCCAGCAGCCCAGCCGGGACGGAGGTCTATGGCTACACCTTC
CASSPAGTEVYGYTF
>.|TRBJ2-3|.|TRBV20-1
TGCAGTGCTAGAGAGGGGGACGTTACGCAGTATTTT
CSAREGDVTQYF
>TRBD2|TRBJ2-1|once|TRBV20-1
TGCAGTGCAAGGGGTGCGGGGGTCTTGGCCTACAATGAGCAGTTCTTC
CSARGAGVLAYNEQFF
>.|TRBJ1-5|.|TRBV6-1
TGTGCCAGCAGTGTCGGGACAAGTAGCAATCAGCCCCAGCATTTT
CASSVGTSSNQPQHF
>.|TRBJ1-2|.|TRBV27
TGTGCCAGCAGTTGGAGGGCGGCGAACTATGGCTACACCTTC
CASSWRAANYGYTF
>.|TRBJ2-3|.|TRBV12-3/TRBV12-4
TGTGCCAGCAGTCCAGCGACAGGCCCTCTCCAGTATTTT
CASSPATGPLQYF
>.|TRBJ1-5|few|TRBV4-1
TGCGCCAGCAGCCAAGATAGCGTGGAGGGAAGTCAGCCCCAGCATTTT
CASSQDSVEGSQPQHF
>TRBD1|TRBJ2-7|.|TRBV15
TGTGCCACCAGCAGAGATAAGGGACAGAAAAACAATGAGCAGTACTTC
CATSRDKGQKNNEQYF
>.|TRBJ2-5|.|TRBV20-1
TGCAGTGCTAGGAATTATGGCTTACAAGAGACCCAGTACTTC
CSARNYGLQETQYF
>.|TRBJ2-7|many|TRBV9
TGTGCCAGCAGCCCCCGGGCAGCAGGTCCCTACGAGCAGTACTTC
CASSPRAAGPYEQYF
>.|TRBJ2-7|few|TRBV20-1
TGCAGTGCTGGAGGGGGTCGTATCGAGCAGTACTTC
CSAGGGRIEQYF
>TRBD2|TRBJ2-1|few|TRBV6-1
TGTGCCAGCAGCACTCGGACTAGCGGAGTCAATGAGCAGTTCTTC
CASSTRTSGVNEQFF
>.|TRBJ1-2|.|TRBV4-1
TGCGCCAGCAGCCAAGAGAAAGGGGAGGACTATGGCTACACCTTC
CASSQEKGEDYGYTF
>TRBD2|TRBJ2-1|.|TRBV7-9
TGTGCCAGCAGCTTAATACCAGCGGGAGGCCACAATGAGCAGTTCTTC
CASSLIPAGGHNEQFF
>.|TRBJ1-2|once|TRBV11-1
TGTGCCAGCAGCTCCAGAATTGACGGTGGCTACACCTTC
CASSSRIDGGYTF
>TRBD1|TRBJ2-7|.|TRBV19
TGTGCCAGTAGTCCAAAGGGACAGGGGAACTCCTACGAGCAGTACTTC
CASSPKGQGNSYEQYF
>TRBD1|TRBJ2-4|many|TRBV5-1
TGCGCCAGCAGCTCGGACAGGGACAGGAAGAGGAACATTCAGTACTTC
CASSSDRDRKRNIQYF
>TRBD2|TRBJ2-5|.|TRBV6-5
TGTGCCAGCAGCGCGGGACTATCTAAAGAGACCCAGTACTTC
CASSAGLSKETQYF
>TRBD2|TRBJ2-2|.|TRBV2
TGTGCCAGCAGTGAGGTTAGCGGGAGTTACACCGGGGAGCTGTTTTTT
CASSEVSGSYTGELFF
>.|TRBJ2-1|.|TRBV7-9
TGTGCCAGCAGCTTAGGCGAAGGAGCCTACAATGAGCAGTTCTTC
CASSLGEGAYNEQFF
>TRBD2|TRBJ2-3|.|TRBV24-1
TGTGCCACCAGTTCGGCGGGAGTACGAGATACGCAGTATTTT
CATSSAGVRDTQYF